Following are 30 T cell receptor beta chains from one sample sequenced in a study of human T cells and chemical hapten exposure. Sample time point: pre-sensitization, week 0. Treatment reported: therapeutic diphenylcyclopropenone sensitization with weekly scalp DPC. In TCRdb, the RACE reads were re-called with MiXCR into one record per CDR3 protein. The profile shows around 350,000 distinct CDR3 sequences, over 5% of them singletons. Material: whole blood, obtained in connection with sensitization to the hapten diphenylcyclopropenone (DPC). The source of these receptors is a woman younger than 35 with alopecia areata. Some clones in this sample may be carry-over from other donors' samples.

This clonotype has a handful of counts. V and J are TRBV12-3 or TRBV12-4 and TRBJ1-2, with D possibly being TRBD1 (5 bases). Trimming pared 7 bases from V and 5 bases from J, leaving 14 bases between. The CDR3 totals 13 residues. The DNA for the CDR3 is TGTGCCAGCACTCTCGACAGCTATTATGGCTACACCTTC. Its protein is CASTLDSYYGYTF.

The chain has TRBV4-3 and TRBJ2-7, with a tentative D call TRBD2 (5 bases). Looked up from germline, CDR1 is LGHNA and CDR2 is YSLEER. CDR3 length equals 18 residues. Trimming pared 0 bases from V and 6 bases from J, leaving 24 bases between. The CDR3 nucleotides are TGCGCCAGCAGCCAAGATCTACTCTACGCGGGCGGACCCCTCGAGCAGTACTTC. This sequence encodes CASSQDLLYAGGPLEQYF.

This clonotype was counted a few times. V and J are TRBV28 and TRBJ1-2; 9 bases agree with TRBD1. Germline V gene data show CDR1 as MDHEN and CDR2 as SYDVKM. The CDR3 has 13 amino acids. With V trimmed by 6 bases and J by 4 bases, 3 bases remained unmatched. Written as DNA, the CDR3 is TGTGCCAGCAGGGACAGGGGCTCCTATGGCTACACCTTC. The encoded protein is CASRDRGSYGYTF.

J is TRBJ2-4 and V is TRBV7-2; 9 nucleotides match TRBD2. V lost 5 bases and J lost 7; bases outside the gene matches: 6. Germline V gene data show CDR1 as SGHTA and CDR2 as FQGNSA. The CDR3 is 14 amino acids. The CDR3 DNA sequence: TGTGCCAGCAGCGGGGGACTAGCAGCTAACATTCAGTACTTC. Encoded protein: CASSGGLAANIQYF.

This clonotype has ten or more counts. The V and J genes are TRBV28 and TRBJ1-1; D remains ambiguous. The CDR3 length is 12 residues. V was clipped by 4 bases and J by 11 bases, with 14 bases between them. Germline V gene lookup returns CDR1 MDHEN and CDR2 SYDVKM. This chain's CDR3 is CASSSTSQAAFF. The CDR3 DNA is TGTGCCAGCAGTTCCACCAGTCAGGCGGCTTTCTTT.

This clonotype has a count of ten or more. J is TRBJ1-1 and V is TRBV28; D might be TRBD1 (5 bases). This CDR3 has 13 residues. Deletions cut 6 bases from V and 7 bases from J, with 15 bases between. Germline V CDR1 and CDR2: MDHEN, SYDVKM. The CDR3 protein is CASSPLSRVEAFF. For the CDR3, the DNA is TGTGCCAGCAGCCCCCTCAGCAGGGTTGAAGCTTTCTTT.

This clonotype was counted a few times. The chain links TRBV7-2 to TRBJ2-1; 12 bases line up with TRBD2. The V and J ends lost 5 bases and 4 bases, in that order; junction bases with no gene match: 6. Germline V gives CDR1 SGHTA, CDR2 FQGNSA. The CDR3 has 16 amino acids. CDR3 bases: TGTGCCAGCAGCCTCATAACTAGCGGGGGGTACAATGAGCAGTTCTTC. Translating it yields CASSLITSGGYNEQFF.

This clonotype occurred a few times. The CDR3 is CASSTRLAGVRGELFF. CDR3 DNA: TGTGCCAGCAGCACCAGACTAGCGGGGGTACGCGGGGAGCTGTTTTTT. The V call is TRBV11-1, the J call TRBJ2-2; TRBD2 matches at 12 bases. Losses at the gene ends were 5 bases for V and 7 bases for J; bases not matched to a gene: 8. This CDR3 is built from 16 residues. CDR1 is SGHAT, CDR2 FQDESV, per germline (reference sequence). Looking up the rest from reference TRBV11-1 and TRBJ2-2 gives the full variable domain: EAEVAQSPRYKITEKSQAVAFWCDPISGHATLYWYRQILGQGPELLVQFQDESVVDDSQLPKDRFSAERLKGVDSTLKIQPAELGDSAMYLCASSTRLAGVRGELFFGEGSRLTVL.

This CDR3 is CSSYRAQETQYF. DNA of the CDR3: TGCAGTTCTTACAGGGCGCAAGAGACCCAGTACTTC. The rearrangement links TRBV20-1 to TRBJ2-5; tentatively, D is TRBD1 (6 bases). This CDR3 is built from 12 residues. Germline lookup yields CDR1 DFQATT and CDR2 SNEGSKA (reference sequence). Trimming pared 8 bases from V and 2 bases from J, leaving 12 bases between.

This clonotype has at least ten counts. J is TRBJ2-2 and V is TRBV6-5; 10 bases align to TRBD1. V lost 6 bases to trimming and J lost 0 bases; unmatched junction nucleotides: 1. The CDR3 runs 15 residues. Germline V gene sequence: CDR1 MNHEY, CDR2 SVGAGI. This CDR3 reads CASRTGGANTGELFF. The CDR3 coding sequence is TGTGCCAGCAGGACAGGGGGCGCGAACACCGGGGAGCTGTTTTTT.

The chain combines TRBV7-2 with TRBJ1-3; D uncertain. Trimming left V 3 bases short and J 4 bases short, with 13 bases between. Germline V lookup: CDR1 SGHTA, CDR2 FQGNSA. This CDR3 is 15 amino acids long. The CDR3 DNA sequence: TGTGCCAGCAGCTTTACGAGGGCGTGGGGAAACACCATATATTTT. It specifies CASSFTRAWGNTIYF.

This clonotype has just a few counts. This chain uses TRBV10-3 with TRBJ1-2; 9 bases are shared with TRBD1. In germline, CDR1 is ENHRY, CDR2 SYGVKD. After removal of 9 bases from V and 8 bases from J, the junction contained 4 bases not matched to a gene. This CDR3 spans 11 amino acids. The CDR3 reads CAMGQGDGYTF. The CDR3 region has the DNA TGTGCCATGGGACAGGGAGACGGCTACACCTTC.

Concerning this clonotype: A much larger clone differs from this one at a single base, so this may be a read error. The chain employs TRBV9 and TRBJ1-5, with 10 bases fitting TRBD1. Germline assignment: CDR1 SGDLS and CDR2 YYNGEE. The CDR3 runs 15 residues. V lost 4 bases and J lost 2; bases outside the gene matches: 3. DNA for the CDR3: TGTGCCAGCAGCCAGACAGGGGGCGGCAATCAGCCCCAGCATTTT. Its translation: CASSQTGGGNQPQHF.

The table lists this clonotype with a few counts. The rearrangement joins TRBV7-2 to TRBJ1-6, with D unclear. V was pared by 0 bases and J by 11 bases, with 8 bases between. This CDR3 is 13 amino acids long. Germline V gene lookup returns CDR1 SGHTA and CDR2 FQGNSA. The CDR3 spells CASSLAGPTPLHF. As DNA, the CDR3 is TGTGCCAGCAGCTTAGCAGGGCCTACACCCCTCCACTTT.

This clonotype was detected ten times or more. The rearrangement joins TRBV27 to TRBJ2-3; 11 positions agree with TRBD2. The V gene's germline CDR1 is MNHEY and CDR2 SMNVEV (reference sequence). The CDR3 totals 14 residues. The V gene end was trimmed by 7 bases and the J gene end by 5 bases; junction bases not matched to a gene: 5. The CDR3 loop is CASTPSGGIDTQYF. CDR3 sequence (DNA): TGTGCCAGCACCCCTAGCGGGGGGATAGATACGCAGTATTTT.

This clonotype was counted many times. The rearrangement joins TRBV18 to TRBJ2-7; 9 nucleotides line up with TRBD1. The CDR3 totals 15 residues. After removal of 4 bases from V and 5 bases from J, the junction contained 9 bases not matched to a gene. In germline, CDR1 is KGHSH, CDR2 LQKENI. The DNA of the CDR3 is TGTGCCAGCTCACTCAACCGGGACAGGGACCACGAGCAGTACTTC. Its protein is CASSLNRDRDHEQYF.

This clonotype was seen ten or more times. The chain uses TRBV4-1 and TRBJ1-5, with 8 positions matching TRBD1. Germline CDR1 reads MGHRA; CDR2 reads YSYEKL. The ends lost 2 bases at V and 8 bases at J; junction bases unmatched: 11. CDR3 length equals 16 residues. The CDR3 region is CASSQTGQGTPKPQHF. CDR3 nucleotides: TGCGCCAGCAGCCAAACTGGACAGGGCACCCCCAAGCCCCAGCATTTT.

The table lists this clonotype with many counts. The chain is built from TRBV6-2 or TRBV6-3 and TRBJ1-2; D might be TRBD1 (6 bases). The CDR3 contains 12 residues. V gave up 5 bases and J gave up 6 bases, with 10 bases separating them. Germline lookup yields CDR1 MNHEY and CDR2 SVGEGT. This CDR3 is CASSMGADGYTF. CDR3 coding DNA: TGTGCCAGCAGTATGGGGGCTGATGGCTACACCTTC.

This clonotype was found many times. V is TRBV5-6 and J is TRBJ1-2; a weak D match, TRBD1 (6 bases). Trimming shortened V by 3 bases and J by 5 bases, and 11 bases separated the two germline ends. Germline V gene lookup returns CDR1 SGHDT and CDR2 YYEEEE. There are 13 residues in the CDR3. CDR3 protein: CASSSGQRYGYTF. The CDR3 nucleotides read TGTGCCAGCAGCTCCGGACAGCGTTATGGCTACACCTTC.

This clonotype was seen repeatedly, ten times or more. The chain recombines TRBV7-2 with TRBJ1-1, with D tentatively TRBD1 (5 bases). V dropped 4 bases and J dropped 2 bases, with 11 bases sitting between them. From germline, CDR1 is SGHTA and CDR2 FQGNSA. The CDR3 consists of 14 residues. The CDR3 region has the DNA TGTGCCAGCAGCTCAGCGACAGTAAACACTGAAGCTTTCTTT. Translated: CASSSATVNTEAFF.

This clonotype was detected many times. DNA of the CDR3: TGTGCCAGCAGCCGAGACAGGGAAGCTTCAGCTTTCTTT. The encoded protein is CASSRDREASAFF. The genes are TRBV12-3 or TRBV12-4 and TRBJ1-1, with 7 bases aligning to TRBD1. The CDR3 length is 13 residues. V trimming: 6 bases; J trimming: 10 bases; junction bases outside the gene matches: 11.

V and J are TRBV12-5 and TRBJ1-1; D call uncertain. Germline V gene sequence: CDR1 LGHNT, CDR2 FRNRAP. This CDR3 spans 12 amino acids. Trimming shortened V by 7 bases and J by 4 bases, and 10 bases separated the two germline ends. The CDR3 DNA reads TGTGCTAGTGCCATCCTGGGCACTGAAGCTTTCTTT. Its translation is CASAILGTEAFF. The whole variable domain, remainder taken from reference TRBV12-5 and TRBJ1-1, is DARVTQTPRHKVTEMGQEVTMRCQPILGHNTVFWYRQTMMQGLELLAYFRNRAPLDDSGMPKDRFSAEMPDATLATLKIQPSEPRDSAVYFCASAILGTEAFFGQGTRLTVV.

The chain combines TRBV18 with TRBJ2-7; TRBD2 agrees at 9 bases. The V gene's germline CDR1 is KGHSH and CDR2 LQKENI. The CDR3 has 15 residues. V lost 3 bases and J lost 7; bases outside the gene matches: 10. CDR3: CASSPIGLASKEQYF. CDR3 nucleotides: TGTGCCAGCTCACCGATCGGACTAGCGTCAAAAGAGCAGTACTTC. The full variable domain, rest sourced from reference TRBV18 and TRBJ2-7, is NAGVMQNPRHLVRRRGQEARLRCSPMKGHSHVYWYRQLPEEGLKFMVYLQKENIIDESGMPKERFSAEFPKEGPSILRIQQVVRGDSAAYFCASSPIGLASKEQYFGPGTRLTVT.

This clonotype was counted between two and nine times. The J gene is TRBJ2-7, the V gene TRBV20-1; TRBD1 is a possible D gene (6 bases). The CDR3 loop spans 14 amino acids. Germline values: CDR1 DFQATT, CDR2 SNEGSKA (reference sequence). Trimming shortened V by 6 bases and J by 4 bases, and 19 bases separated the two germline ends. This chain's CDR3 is CSAQQGTGSYEQYF. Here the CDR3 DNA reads TGCAGTGCGCAACAGGGAACAGGGAGTTACGAGCAGTACTTC.

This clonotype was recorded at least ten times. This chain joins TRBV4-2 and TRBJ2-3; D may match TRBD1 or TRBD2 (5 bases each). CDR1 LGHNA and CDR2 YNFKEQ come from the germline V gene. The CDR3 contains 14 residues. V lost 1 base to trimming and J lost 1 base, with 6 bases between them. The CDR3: CASSQAGRTDTQYF. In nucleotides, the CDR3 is TGTGCCAGCAGCCAAGCGGGGCGCACAGATACGCAGTATTTT.

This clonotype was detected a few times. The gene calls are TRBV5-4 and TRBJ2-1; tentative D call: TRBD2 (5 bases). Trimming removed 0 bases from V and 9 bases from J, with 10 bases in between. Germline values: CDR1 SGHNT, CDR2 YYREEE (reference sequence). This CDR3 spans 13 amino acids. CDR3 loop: CASSLAAGIEQFF. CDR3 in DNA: TGTGCCAGCAGCTTGGCAGCCGGGATTGAGCAGTTCTTC.

CDR3 sequence: CSVAGQMNTEAFF. The CDR3 nucleotides read TGCAGCGTTGCGGGGCAAATGAACACTGAAGCTTTCTTT. V usage is TRBV29-1 and J usage is TRBJ1-1; D may be TRBD1 (5 bases). This CDR3 region has 13 residues. CDR1 and CDR2 from the germline V gene are SQVTM and ANQGSEA. The V and J ends lost 4 bases and 0 bases respectively, with 9 bases between them.

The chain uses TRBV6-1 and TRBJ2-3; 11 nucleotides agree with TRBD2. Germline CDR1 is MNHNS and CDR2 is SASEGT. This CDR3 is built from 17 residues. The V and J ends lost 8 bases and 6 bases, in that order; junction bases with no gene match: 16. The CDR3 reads CASSTSLGRLAGDTQYF. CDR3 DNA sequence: TGTGCCAGCTCTACGTCCCTTGGGAGACTAGCGGGGGATACGCAGTATTTT.

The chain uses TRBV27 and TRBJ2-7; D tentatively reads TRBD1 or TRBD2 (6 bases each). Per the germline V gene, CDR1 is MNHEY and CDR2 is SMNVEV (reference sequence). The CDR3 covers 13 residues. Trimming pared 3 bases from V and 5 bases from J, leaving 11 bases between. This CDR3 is CASSFRGLNEQYF. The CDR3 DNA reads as TGTGCCAGCAGTTTCCGGGGGCTGAACGAGCAGTACTTC.

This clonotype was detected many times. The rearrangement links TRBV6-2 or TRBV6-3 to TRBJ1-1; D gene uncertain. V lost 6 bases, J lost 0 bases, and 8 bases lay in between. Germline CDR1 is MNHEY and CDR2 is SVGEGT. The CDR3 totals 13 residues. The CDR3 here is CASSPAVNTEAFF. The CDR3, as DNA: TGTGCCAGCAGCCCAGCGGTGAACACTGAAGCTTTCTTT.